The 18 T cell receptor beta chains given below trace back to one sample, sequenced in a study of T cell changes during pregnancy in multiple sclerosis. Only in-frame clones appear in the TCRdb table, and some are missing; sequencing was by immunoSEQ multiplex PCR. Among fewer than 70,000 clones listed, approximately 90% were seen once. Sample: peripheral blood, taken in the first trimester of pregnancy. These TCRs come from a female donor with multiple sclerosis, enrolled in a pregnancy study.

The CDR3 DNA follows: TGTGCCTGGGACAGGGTGGGTGAGCAGTTCTTC. It translates to CAWDRVGEQFF. The chain has TRBV30 and TRBJ2-1; 7 bases align to TRBD1. V shed 5 bases and J 9 bases; nucleotides not matched to a gene: 4. Germline values: CDR1 GTSNPN, CDR2 SVGIG (reference sequence). The CDR3 length is 11 residues.

J is TRBJ1-2 and V is TRBV28; tentatively, D is TRBD1 (6 bases). With 1 base removed from V and 7 bases from J, the gap between germline ends came to 10 bases. The CDR3 sequence is 13 residues long. Germline CDR1 reads MDHEN; CDR2 reads SYDVKM. The CDR3 region is CASSLSRGSGYTF. The CDR3 DNA follows: TGTGCCAGCAGTTTATCGAGGGGGAGTGGCTACACCTTC.

The chain joins TRBV30 to TRBJ1-2; a possible D gene is TRBD1 (5 bases). The CDR3 runs 13 residues. V lost 3 bases and J lost 4, with 12 bases in between. Germline V CDR1 and CDR2: GTSNPN, SVGIG (reference sequence). The CDR3 here is CAWRQDAIYGYTF. CDR3 in DNA: TGTGCCTGGAGACAGGACGCTATCTATGGCTACACCTTC.

The chain is built from TRBV20-1 and TRBJ2-7; 9 nucleotides align to TRBD1. This CDR3 is 11 amino acids long. Germline loops: CDR1 DFQATT, CDR2 SNEGSKA (reference sequence). Losses at the gene ends were 6 bases for V and 5 bases for J; bases not matched to a gene: 2. Here the CDR3 reads CSAGQGNEQYF. CDR3 in DNA: TGCAGTGCAGGACAGGGGAACGAGCAGTACTTC.

This clone was counted once. At one of its ends the junction is not consistent with the germline gene, which may arise from a read error. This chain's CDR3 is CASSLEDRGTEAFF. The CDR3 nucleotides read TGTGCCAGCAGCTTGGAAGACAGGGGCACTGAGGCTTTCTTT. V and J are TRBV5-4 and TRBJ1-1, with 8 bases that match TRBD1. Germline CDR1 and CDR2: SGHNT and YYREEE (reference sequence). This CDR3 contains 14 residues.

This rearrangement joins TRBV7-3 to TRBJ2-3; 12 bases map to TRBD2. V dropped 5 bases and J dropped 5; count of bases not matched to a gene: 2. The CDR3 is 14 residues long. Germline lookup yields CDR1 SGHTA and CDR2 FQGTGA. DNA for the CDR3: TGTGCCAGCAGCCCGGGACTAGCGGGAGATACGCAGTATTTT. Amino acid sequence: CASSPGLAGDTQYF.

This clone has only one observation. The rearrangement uses TRBV5-1 and TRBJ2-1, with TRBD1 matching 7 bases. Trimming at V came to 1 base and at J to 7 bases, leaving 11 bases not matched to a gene. The CDR3 is 16 residues long. The V gene's germline CDR1 is SGHRS and CDR2 YFSETQ. CDR3 protein: CASSLRGTAQGNEQFF. As DNA, the CDR3 is TGCGCCAGCAGCTTGAGAGGGACAGCCCAAGGTAATGAGCAGTTCTTC.

The chain joins TRBV11-2 to TRBJ1-5; perhaps TRBD1 as D (6 bases). Germline CDR1 is SGHAT and CDR2 is FQNNGV. CDR3 length equals 12 residues. Deletions cut 5 bases from V and 5 bases from J, with 7 bases between. The CDR3 DNA follows: TGTGCCAGCAGCCGACAGGATCAGCCCCAGCATTTT. It translates to CASSRQDQPQHF.

The V call is TRBV27, the J call TRBJ2-7, with 14 positions matching TRBD2. V was pared by 5 bases and J by 7 bases, with 4 bases of the junction left unmatched. Germline CDR1 MNHEY, CDR2 SMNVEV (reference sequence). This CDR3 is built from 14 residues. The CDR3, as DNA: TGTGCCAGCAGTGCGGGACTAGCGGGAGATGAGCAGTACTTC. Residues: CASSAGLAGDEQYF.

V gene TRBV5-8 combines with J gene TRBJ2-1, with TRBD1 as a possible D gene (6 bases). With 2 bases removed from V and 10 bases from J, the gap between germline ends came to 10 bases. The CDR3 has 12 amino acids. Germline V CDR1 and CDR2: SGHTS, YDEGEE. The CDR3: CASSLPGTEQFF. In nucleotides, the CDR3 is TGTGCCAGCAGCTTACCCGGGACAGAGCAGTTCTTC.

V and J are TRBV5-8 and TRBJ1-2; no definite D call. The CDR3 covers 17 residues. The ends were cut back, 0 bases at V and 1 base at J, with 16 bases in the middle. The V gene's germline CDR1 is SGHTS and CDR2 YDEGEE. The DNA for the CDR3 is TGTGCCAGCAGCTTGGCAGTCGCCTTCGCTGATAACTATGGCTACACCTTC. As protein: CASSLAVAFADNYGYTF.

The chain employs TRBV5-1 and TRBJ1-4; no definite D call. The germline gives CDR1 SGHRS, CDR2 YFSETQ. The V and J ends lost 4 bases and 8 bases respectively, with 18 bases between them. This CDR3 has 15 residues. CDR3 in DNA: TGCGCCAGCAGCCCCGGAGGCACCGGGGAAGAAAAACTGTTTTTT. As protein: CASSPGGTGEEKLFF.

The DNA of the CDR3 is TGTGCCAGTAGTCAAAACACCGGAATCCAGGCGGATACGCAGTATTTT. Its translation is CASSQNTGIQADTQYF. V gene TRBV19 combines with J gene TRBJ2-3, with D uncertain. The CDR3 totals 16 residues. The germline CDR1 and CDR2 sequences are LNHDA and SQIVND (reference sequence). Trimming took 5 bases from V and 6 from J, leaving 21 bases between them.

V gene TRBV10-3 combines with J gene TRBJ2-3, with D maybe TRBD2 (5 bases). CDR1 ENHRY and CDR2 SYGVKD come from the germline V gene. CDR3 size: 13 residues. This CDR3 reads CANAVGVPDTQYF. DNA for the CDR3: TGTGCAAACGCAGTGGGAGTCCCCGATACGCAGTATTTT.

This clone was found a few times. This chain joins TRBV19 and TRBJ1-1; D not resolved. Germline CDR1 and CDR2: LNHDA and SQIVND (reference sequence). This CDR3 region has 13 residues. With 6 bases removed from V and 0 bases from J, the gap between germline ends came to 8 bases. In DNA form, the CDR3 reads TGTGCCAGTAGCAAACAGTTGAACACTGAAGCTTTCTTT. Translated: CASSKQLNTEAFF.

The chain carries TRBV5-1 and TRBJ2-6; D is perhaps TRBD1 (6 bases). V was clipped by 0 bases and J by 0 bases, with 10 bases between them. The CDR3 runs to 17 residues. Germline loops: CDR1 SGHRS, CDR2 YFSETQ. CDR3 sequence reads: CASSLGGPYSGANVLTF. CDR3 in DNA: TGCGCCAGCAGCTTGGGGGGGCCTTACTCTGGGGCCAACGTCCTGACTTTC.

V is TRBV6-5 and J is TRBJ1-2; 11 nucleotides agree with TRBD1. The CDR3 covers 15 residues. V dropped 5 bases and J dropped 4; count of bases not matched to a gene: 6. CDR1 MNHEY and CDR2 SVGAGI come from the germline V gene. As DNA, the CDR3 is TGTGCCAGCAGTCTGGGGACAGGGGGTGGCTATGGCTACACCTTC. Translation gives CASSLGTGGGYGYTF.

This clone was counted a single time. The rearrangement links TRBV18 to TRBJ2-7, with D perhaps TRBD2 (5 bases). Germline loops: CDR1 KGHSH, CDR2 LQKENI. This CDR3 contains 14 residues. V lost 2 bases, J lost 0 bases, and 8 bases lay in between. CDR3 amino acids: CASSPMEDSYEQYF. The CDR3 DNA reads as TGTGCCAGCTCACCAATGGAGGACTCCTACGAGCAGTACTTC.